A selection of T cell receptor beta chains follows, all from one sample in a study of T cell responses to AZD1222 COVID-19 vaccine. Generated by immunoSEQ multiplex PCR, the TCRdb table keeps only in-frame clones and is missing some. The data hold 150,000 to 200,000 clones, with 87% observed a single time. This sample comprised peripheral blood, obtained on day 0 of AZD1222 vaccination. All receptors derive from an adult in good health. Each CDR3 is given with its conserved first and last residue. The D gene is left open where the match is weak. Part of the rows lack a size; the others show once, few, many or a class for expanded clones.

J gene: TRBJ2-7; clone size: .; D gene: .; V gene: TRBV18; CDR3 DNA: TGTGCCAGCTCACCAGACCGGGAGTCCGACGAGCAGTACTTC; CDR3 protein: CASSPDRESDEQYF
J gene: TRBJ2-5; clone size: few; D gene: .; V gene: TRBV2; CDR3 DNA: TGTGCCAGTACAGGGATTGGAGAGACCCAGTACTTC; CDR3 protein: CASTGIGETQYF
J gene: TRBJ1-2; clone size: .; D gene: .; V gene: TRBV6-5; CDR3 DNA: TGTGCCAGCAGTCCAACCAGGGGAACCAACTATGGCTACACCTTC; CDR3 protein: CASSPTRGTNYGYTF
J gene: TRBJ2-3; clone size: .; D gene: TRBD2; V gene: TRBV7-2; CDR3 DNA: TGTGCCAGCAGCATAGCGGGAGGACACACAGATACGCAGTATTTT; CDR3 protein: CASSIAGGHTDTQYF
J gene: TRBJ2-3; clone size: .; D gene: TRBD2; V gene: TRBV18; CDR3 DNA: TGTGCCAGCTCACCCGGGACTAGCGGGAGTGCAGATACGCAGTATTTT; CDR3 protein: CASSPGTSGSADTQYF
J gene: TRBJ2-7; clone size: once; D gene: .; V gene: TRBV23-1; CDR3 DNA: TGCGCCAGCAGTCAAGCTCAGGGATCCTACGAGCAGTACTTC; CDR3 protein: CASSQAQGSYEQYF
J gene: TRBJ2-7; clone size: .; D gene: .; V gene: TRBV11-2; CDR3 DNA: TGTGCCAGCAGCCCCGGGACCCTTTACGAGCAGTACTTC; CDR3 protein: CASSPGTLYEQYF
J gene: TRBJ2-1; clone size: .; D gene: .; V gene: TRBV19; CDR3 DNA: TGTGCCAGTAGTAAGGGCCAGCAAAGCTCCTACAATGAGCAGTTCTTC; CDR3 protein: CASSKGQQSSYNEQFF
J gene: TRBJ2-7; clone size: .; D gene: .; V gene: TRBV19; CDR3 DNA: TGTGCCAGTAGTATGATTCCGCGGGACTCCTACGAGCAGTACTTC; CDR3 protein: CASSMIPRDSYEQYF
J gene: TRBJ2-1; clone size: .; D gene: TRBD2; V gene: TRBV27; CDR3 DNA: TGTGCCAGCAGTTGGGGACTAGCGGGATTGATCTTC; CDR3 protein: CASSWGLAGLIF
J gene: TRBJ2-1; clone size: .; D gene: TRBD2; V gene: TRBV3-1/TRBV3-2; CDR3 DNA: TGTGCCAGCAGCCCCTGGGCGGGAGGTACGTACAATGAGCAGTTCTTC; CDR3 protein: CASSPWAGGTYNEQFF
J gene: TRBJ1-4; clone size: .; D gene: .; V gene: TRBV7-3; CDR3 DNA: TGTGCCAGCGGTGTACCCCAGGGAGGAGGAGAAAAACTGTTTTTT; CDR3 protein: CASGVPQGGGEKLFF
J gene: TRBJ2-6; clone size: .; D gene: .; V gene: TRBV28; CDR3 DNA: TGTGCCAGCAGCCCACCCAAGGGCCTGATACGGGCCAACGTCCTGACTTTC; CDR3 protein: CASSPPKGLIRANVLTF
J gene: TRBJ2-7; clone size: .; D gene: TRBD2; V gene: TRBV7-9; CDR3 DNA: TGTGCCAGCAGCCCAGGGACTATCCTCTCCTACGAGCAGTACTTC; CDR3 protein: CASSPGTILSYEQYF
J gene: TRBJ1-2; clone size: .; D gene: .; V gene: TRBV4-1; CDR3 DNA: TGCGCCAGCAGCCAAGCGGCCCTAAACTATGGCTACACCTTC; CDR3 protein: CASSQAALNYGYTF
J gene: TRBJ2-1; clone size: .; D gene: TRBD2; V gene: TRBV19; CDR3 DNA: TGTGCCAGTAGTAGGACTAGCGGGGCGGCCTACAATGAGCAGTTCTTC; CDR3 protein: CASSRTSGAAYNEQFF
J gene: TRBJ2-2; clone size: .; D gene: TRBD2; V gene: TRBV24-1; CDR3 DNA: TGTGCCACCAGTGACCCCACGGGAGGAATTAGCGGGGAGCTGTTTTTT; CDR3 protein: CATSDPTGGISGELFF
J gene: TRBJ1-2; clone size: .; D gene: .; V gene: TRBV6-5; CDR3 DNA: TGTGCCAGCAGGACAGAGAACTATGGCTACACCTTC; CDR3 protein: CASRTENYGYTF
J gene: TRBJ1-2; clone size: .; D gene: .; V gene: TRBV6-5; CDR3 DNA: TGTGCCAGCAGTTACTCCCAGACGGAGGGCTACACCTTC; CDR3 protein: CASSYSQTEGYTF
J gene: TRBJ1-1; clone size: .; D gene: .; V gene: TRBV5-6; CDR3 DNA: TGTGCCAGCAGCCAACAGGGCGGGGGGACTGAAGCTTTCTTT; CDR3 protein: CASSQQGGGTEAFF
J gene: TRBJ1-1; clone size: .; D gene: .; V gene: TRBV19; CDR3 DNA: TGTGCCAGTAGTATAGTATCGGCAGGGGCGAACACTGAAGCTTTCTTT; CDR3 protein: CASSIVSAGANTEAFF
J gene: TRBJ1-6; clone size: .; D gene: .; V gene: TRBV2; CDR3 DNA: TGTGCCAGCACGACAGGCTATAATTCACCCCTCCACTTT; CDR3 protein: CASTTGYNSPLHF
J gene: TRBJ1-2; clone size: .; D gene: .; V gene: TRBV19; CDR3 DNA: TGTGCCAGTAGTATACAGCATAGGGGGGACTATGGCTACACCTTC; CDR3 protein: CASSIQHRGDYGYTF
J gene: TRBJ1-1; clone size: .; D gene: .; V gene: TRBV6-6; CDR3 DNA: TGTGCCAGCAGCTTTACAACGAACACTGAAGCTTTCTTT; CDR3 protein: CASSFTTNTEAFF
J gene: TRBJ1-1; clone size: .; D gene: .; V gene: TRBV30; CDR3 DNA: TGTGCCTGGGGCGGGGGACGTCTGAACACTGAAGCTTTCTTT; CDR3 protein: CAWGGGRLNTEAFF
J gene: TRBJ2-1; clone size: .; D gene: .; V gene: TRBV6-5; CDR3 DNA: TGTGCCAGCAGTACCCGGGAGAGGAACAATGAGCAGTTCTTC; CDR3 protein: CASSTRERNNEQFF
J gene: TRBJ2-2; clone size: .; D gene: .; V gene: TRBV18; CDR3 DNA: TGTGCCAGCTCCCACTCTACCGGGGAGCTGTTTTTT; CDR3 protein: CASSHSTGELFF
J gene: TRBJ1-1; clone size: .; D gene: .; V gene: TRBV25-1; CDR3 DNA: TGTGCCAGCAGGCAGGGTTTGGAAGCTTTCTTT; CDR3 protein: CASRQGLEAFF
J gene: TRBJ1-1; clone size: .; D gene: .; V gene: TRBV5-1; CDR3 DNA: TGCGCCAGCAGCCCGGAGGGGAACACTGAAGCTTTCTTT; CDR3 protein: CASSPEGNTEAFF